Each of the 5 T cell receptor beta chains below was sequenced from the same sample in a study of a mutant IDH1 vaccine in newly diagnosed glioma. Their specific antigens are unknown. Libraries were prepared by immunoSEQ multiplex PCR; TCRdb keeps only in-frame clonotypes and omits some of them. In the table there are 52,000 or so clones, around 80% of which are singletons. Time point indicated: week 23, last vaccination. Vaccination comprised doses that each held 300 ug of mutant IDH1 20-mer peptide, plus topical imiquimod. The specimen comprised PBMCs, sampled from a glioma patient whose treatment included an IDH1 peptide vaccine. Every receptor here comes from a woman in her forties with glioma. Some clones in this sample may be carry-over from other donors' samples.

CDR3 nucleotide sequence: TGTGCCAGCAGCTCCACCGGGGCCCCCTCCTATAATTCACCCCTCCACTTT. It encodes CASSSTGAPSYNSPLHF. The genes are TRBV5-6 and TRBJ1-6, with D possibly matching TRBD1 (5 bases). The length of the CDR3 is 17 residues. The V gene's germline CDR1 is SGHDT and CDR2 YYEEEE. Trimming removed 3 bases from V and 0 bases from J, with 13 bases in between.

The V and J genes are TRBV10-3 and TRBJ2-3; D assignment may be TRBD1 or TRBD2 (6 bases each). In germline, CDR1 is ENHRY, CDR2 SYGVKD. The CDR3 loop spans 14 amino acids. Deletions cut 2 bases from V and 4 bases from J, with 10 bases between. The CDR3 reads CAISEPGGSDTQYF. CDR3 sequence (DNA): TGTGCCATCAGTGAGCCCGGGGGCTCAGATACGCAGTATTTT.

This clone was recorded many times. The J gene is TRBJ1-6, the V gene TRBV2, with D maybe TRBD1 (5 bases). Trimming left V 6 bases short and J 14 bases short, with 20 bases between. This CDR3 spans 14 amino acids. The germline V gene encodes CDR1 SNHLY and CDR2 FYNNEI. CDR3 nucleotide sequence: TGTGCCAGCAGAGCCGGGACGGAGTTCTCCTCCCTCCACTTT. Translation: CASRAGTEFSSLHF.

This clone appeared once. The chain recombines TRBV6-1 with TRBJ2-3, with D hard to call. The CDR3 totals 10 residues. CDR1 is MNHNS and CDR2 is SASEGT in the germline V gene. V lost 1 base, J lost 9 bases, and 2 bases lay in between. The CDR3 nucleotides read TGTGCCAGCAGTGAAGGGACGCAGTATTTT. It translates to CASSEGTQYF.

The chain combines TRBV19 with TRBJ1-4; the match to TRBD1 covers 8 bases. V shed 3 bases and J 7 bases; nucleotides not matched to a gene: 7. CDR1 is LNHDA, CDR2 SQIVND, per germline (reference sequence). The CDR3 extends over 15 amino acids. The CDR3 DNA reads TGTGCCAGTAGTATCGCAGGGGGCCATAGTGAAAAACTGTTTTTT. As protein: CASSIAGGHSEKLFF.